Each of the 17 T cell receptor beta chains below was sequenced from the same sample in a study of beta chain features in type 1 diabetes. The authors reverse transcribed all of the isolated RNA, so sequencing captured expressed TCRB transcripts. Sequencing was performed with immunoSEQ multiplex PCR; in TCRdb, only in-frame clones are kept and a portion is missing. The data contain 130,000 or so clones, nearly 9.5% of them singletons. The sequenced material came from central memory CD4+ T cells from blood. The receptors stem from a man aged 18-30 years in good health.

The CDR3 bases are TGTGCCAGCAGCTTGGCCAAAGAGACCCAGTACTTC. Its translation is CASSLAKETQYF. This rearrangement joins TRBV5-6 to TRBJ2-5; no clear D gene. The CDR3 has 12 amino acids. Per the germline V gene, CDR1 is SGHDT and CDR2 is YYEEEE. Trimming left V 0 bases short and J 3 bases short, with 3 bases between. Together with reference TRBV5-6 and TRBJ2-5, the CDR3 gives the full variable domain: DAGVTQSPTHLIKTRGQQVTLRCSPKSGHDTVSWYQQALGQGPQFIFQYYEEEERQRGNFPDRFSGHQFPNYSSELNVNALLLGDSALYLCASSLAKETQYFGPGTRLLVL.

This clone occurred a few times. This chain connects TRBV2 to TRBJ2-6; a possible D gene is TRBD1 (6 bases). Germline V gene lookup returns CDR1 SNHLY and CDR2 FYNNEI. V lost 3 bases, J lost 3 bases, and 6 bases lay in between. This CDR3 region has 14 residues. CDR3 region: CASSDRGGANVLTF. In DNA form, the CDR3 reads TGTGCCAGCAGTGACAGGGGTGGGGCCAACGTCCTGACTTTC.

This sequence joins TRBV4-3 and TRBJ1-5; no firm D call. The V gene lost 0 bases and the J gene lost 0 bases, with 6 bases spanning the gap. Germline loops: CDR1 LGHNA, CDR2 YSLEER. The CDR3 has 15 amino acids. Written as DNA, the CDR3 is TGCGCCAGCAGCCAAGAGAACTATAGCAATCAGCCCCAGCATTTT. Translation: CASSQENYSNQPQHF.

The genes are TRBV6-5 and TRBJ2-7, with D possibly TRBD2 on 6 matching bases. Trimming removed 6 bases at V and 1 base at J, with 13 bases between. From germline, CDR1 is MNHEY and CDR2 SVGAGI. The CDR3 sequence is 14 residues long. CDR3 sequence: CASRGGLESYEQYF. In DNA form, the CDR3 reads TGTGCCAGCAGGGGGGGTTTGGAATCCTACGAGCAGTACTTC.

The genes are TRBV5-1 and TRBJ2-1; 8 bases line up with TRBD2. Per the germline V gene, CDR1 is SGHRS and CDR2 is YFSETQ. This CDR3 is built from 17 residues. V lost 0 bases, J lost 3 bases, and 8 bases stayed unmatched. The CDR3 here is CASSLVPAGEIYNEQFF. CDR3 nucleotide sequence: TGCGCCAGCAGCTTGGTTCCAGCGGGGGAAATCTACAATGAGCAGTTCTTC.

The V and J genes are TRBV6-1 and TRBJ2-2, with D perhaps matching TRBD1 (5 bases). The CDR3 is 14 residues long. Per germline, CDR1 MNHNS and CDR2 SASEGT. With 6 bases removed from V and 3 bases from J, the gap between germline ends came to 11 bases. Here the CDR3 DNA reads TGTGCCAGCAGACCTCCGACAGACACCGGGGAGCTGTTTTTT. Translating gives CASRPPTDTGELFF.

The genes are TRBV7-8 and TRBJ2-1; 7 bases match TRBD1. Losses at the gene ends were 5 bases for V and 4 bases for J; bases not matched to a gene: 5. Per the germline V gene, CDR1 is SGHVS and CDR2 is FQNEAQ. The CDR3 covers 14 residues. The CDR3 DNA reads TGTGCCAGCAGCAGACAGGGATATTACAATGAGCAGTTCTTC. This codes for CASSRQGYYNEQFF.

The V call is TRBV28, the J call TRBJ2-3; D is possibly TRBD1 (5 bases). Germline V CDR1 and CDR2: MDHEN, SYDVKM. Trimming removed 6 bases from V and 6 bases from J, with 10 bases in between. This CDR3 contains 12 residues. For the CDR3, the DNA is TGTGCCAGCAGCCCCTCAGGGGATACGCAGTATTTT. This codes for CASSPSGDTQYF.

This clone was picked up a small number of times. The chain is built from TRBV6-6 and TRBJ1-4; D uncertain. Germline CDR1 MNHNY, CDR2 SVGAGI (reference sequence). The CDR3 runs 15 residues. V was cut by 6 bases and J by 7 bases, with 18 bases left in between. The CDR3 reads CASRSSWVSGEKLFF. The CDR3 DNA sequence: TGTGCCAGCAGGTCCAGCTGGGTATCGGGTGAAAAACTGTTTTTT.

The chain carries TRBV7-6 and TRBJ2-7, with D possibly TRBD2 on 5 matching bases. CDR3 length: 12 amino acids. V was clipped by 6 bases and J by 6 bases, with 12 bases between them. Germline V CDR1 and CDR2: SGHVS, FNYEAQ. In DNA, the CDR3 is TGTGCCAGCAGTTTACCCCGGGGCGAGCAGTACTTC. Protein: CASSLPRGEQYF.

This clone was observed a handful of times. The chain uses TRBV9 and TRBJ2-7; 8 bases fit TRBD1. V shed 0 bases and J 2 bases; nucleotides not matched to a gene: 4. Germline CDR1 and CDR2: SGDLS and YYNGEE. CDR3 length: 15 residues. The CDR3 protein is CASSVAPQGAYEQYF. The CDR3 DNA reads TGTGCCAGCAGCGTAGCTCCACAGGGGGCCTACGAGCAGTACTTC.

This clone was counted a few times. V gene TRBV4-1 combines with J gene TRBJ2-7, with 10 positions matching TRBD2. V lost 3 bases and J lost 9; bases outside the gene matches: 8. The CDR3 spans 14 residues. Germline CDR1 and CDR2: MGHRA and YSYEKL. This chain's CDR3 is CASSQLGTSDGQYF. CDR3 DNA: TGCGCCAGCAGCCAGTTAGGGACTAGCGACGGGCAGTACTTC.

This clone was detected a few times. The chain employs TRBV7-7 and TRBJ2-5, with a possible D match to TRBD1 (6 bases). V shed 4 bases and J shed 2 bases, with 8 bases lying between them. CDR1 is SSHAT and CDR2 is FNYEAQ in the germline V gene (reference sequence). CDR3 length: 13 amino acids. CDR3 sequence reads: CASSWDKQETQYF. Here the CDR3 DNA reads TGTGCCAGCAGCTGGGACAAACAAGAGACCCAGTACTTC.

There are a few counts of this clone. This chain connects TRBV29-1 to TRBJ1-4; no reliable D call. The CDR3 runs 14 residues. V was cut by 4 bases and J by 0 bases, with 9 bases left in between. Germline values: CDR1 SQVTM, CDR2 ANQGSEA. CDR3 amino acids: CSVGGVTTNEKLFF. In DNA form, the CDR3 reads TGCAGCGTTGGAGGAGTCACAACTAATGAAAAACTGTTTTTT.

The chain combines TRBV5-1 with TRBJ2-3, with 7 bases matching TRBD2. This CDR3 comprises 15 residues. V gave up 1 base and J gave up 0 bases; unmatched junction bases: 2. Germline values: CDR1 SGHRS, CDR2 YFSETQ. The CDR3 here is CASSLYSGSTDTQYF. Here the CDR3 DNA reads TGCGCCAGCAGCTTGTATAGCGGGAGCACAGATACGCAGTATTTT.

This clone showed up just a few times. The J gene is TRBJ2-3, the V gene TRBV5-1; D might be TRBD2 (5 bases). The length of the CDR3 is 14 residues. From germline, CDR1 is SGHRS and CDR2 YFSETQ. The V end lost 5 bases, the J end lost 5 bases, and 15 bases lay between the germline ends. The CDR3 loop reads CASRRGSTEDTQYF. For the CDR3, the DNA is TGCGCCAGCAGACGGGGTAGTACCGAAGATACGCAGTATTTT.

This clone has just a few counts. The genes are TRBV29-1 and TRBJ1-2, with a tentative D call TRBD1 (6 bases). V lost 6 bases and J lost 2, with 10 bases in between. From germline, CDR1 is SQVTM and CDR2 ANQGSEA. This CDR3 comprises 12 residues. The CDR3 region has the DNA TGCAGCGTGGGGGGGCTGAACTATGGCTACACCTTC. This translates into CSVGGLNYGYTF. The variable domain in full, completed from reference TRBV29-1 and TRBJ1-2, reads SAVISQKPSRDICQRGTSLTIQCQVDSQVTMMFWYRQQPGQSLTLIATANQGSEATYESGFVIDKFPISRPNLTFSTLTVSNMSPEDSSIYLCSVGGLNYGYTFGSGTRLTVV.